This T cell receptor beta chain was captured in a study of tumor-infiltrating lymphocytes in primary liver carcinoma. Study summary: Patients, male and female, were 30 to 69 years old. Recorded tumor stage was T1-T3 N0M0, with diameters of roughly 4 to 10 cm.

Total RNA and DNA came together from around 20-30 mg of bulk tissue without cell sorting. CDR1 and CDR2 (germline): SQVTM, ANQGSEA. Trimming cost V 5 bases and J 4 bases; bases outside gene matches: 7. The CDR3 is made up of 15 amino acids. This clonotype has at least ten counts. TCR beta cDNA was prepared out of roughly 500 ng total RNA by means of a constant-region primer. A slightly modified ARM-PCR protocol with three nested multiplex PCR rounds produced these TCR beta libraries. Investigators reported that the first two PCR rounds, at about 9 cycles each, used TRBV1-TRBV30 forward primers with a C-beta reverse primer. One entry per CDR3 protein, called by TCRdb with MiXCR from the multiplex PCR reads. The sample has tens of thousands of distinct CDR3 sequences; around 80% are singletons.

V is TRBV29-1 and J is TRBJ2-5, with 13 bases that match TRBD2. Material: tumor-adjacent normal liver tissue. The source of this sequence is a man aged 35 to 55 with primary liver carcinoma and hepatitis B virus infection. Here the CDR3 reads CSVRTSGSWAETQYF. The CDR3 region has the DNA TGCAGCGTTCGGACTAGCGGGAGTTGGGCAGAGACCCAGTACTTC.